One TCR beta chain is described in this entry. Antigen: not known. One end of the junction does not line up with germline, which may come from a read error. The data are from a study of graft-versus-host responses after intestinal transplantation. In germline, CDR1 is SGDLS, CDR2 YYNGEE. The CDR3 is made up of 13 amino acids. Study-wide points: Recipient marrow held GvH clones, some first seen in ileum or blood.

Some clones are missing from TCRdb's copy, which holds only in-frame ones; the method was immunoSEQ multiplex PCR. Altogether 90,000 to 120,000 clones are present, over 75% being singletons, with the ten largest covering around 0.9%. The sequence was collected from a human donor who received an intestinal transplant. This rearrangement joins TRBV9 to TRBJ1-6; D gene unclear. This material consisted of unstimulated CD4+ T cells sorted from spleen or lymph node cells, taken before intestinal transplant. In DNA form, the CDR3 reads TGTGCCAGCAGTACTGGGCTATTTTCACCCCCCCACTTT. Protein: CASSTGLFSPPHF.